A single sample is the source of the 11 T cell receptor beta chains below, sequenced in a study of early T cells in non-severe SARS-CoV-2 infection. TCRdb re-analysed the 5' RACE reads in MiXCR, keeping a single row per CDR3 protein. The sample shows tens of thousands of distinct CDR3 sequences, 3% to 4.5% of them seen only once. Sample: whole blood. The receptors were sampled from an adult who was a healthcare worker with PCR-confirmed SARS-CoV-2 infection or an uninfected control (not recorded which).

This clonotype was recorded many times. J is TRBJ2-1 and V is TRBV6-1, with 8 bases matching TRBD2. Trimming took 7 bases from V and 7 from J; bases not matched to a gene: 9. CDR1 and CDR2 (germline): MNHNS, SASEGT. CDR3 length: 14 residues. The CDR3 DNA sequence: TGTGCCAGCAAGGTAGCGGGATGGATGAATGAGCAGTTCTTC. This encodes CASKVAGWMNEQFF.

The genes are TRBV2 and TRBJ1-6, with D unclear. Germline V gene sequence: CDR1 SNHLY, CDR2 FYNNEI. The CDR3 extends over 16 amino acids. V was clipped by 1 base and J by 5 bases, with 12 bases between them. The DNA for the CDR3 is TGTGCCAGCAGTGAAGGGACCTCTTACGATAATTCACCCCTCCACTTT. It translates to CASSEGTSYDNSPLHF.

This clonotype was observed many times. This chain uses TRBV7-9 with TRBJ2-3; possibly TRBD2 for D (5 bases). The length of the CDR3 is 17 residues. The germline V gene encodes CDR1 SEHNR and CDR2 FQNEAQ (reference sequence). Trimming stripped 1 base from V and 0 bases from J, with 14 bases between. CDR3 protein: CASSLDGYAGSTDTQYF. The CDR3 DNA follows: TGTGCCAGCAGCTTAGACGGTTATGCGGGTAGCACAGATACGCAGTATTTT.

Note on this clonotype: A read error may be the cause here, since a much bigger clone is one base away. The rearrangement joins TRBV2 to TRBJ1-2; D might be TRBD1 (6 bases). The CDR3 runs 14 residues. Trimming cost V 6 bases and J 1 base, with 12 bases left between them. CDR1 is SNHLY and CDR2 is FYNNEI in the germline V gene. CDR3 region: CASSVGQINYGYTF. In nucleotides, the CDR3 is TGTGCCAGCAGCGTCGGACAGATTAACTATGGCTACACCTTC.

This clonotype was detected ten times or more. The rearrangement links TRBV15 to TRBJ2-5, with TRBD1 as a possible D gene (6 bases). Germline CDR1 and CDR2: LNHNV and YYDKDF (reference sequence). The CDR3 contains 15 residues. Trimming took 3 bases from V and 2 from J, leaving 13 bases between them. CDR3 coding DNA: TGTGCCACCAGCAGTTTGGCAGGGACACAAGAGACCCAGTACTTC. This sequence encodes CATSSLAGTQETQYF.

This clonotype was picked up many times. The rearrangement joins TRBV24-1 to TRBJ1-2; 8 bases are shared with TRBD1. Trimming at V came to 4 bases and at J to 5 bases, leaving 5 bases not matched to a gene. The CDR3 contains 14 residues. The germline gives CDR1 KGHDR, CDR2 SFDVKD. The CDR3 bases are TGTGCCACCAGTGACGAGGGGACAGGATATGGCTACACCTTC. Amino acid sequence: CATSDEGTGYGYTF.

This clonotype turned up a few times. The chain combines TRBV19 with TRBJ1-6; D is unresolved. V lost 7 bases to trimming and J lost 8 bases, with 12 bases between them. The CDR3 is 13 amino acids. Germline values: CDR1 LNHDA, CDR2 SQIVND (reference sequence). This chain's CDR3 is CASNGQRDSPLHF. DNA for the CDR3: TGTGCCAGTAACGGGCAAAGGGATTCACCCCTCCACTTT. The variable domain in full, with the rest retrieved from reference TRBV19 and TRBJ1-6, is DGGITQSPKYLFRKEGQNVTLSCEQNLNHDAMYWYRQDPGQGLRLIYYSQIVNDFQKGDIAEGYSVSREKKESFPLTVTSAQKNPTAFYLCASNGQRDSPLHFGNGTRLTVT.

This clonotype was observed many times. This sequence joins TRBV20-1 and TRBJ2-3; D call uncertain. Trimming cost V 3 bases and J 2 bases, with 15 bases left between them. The V gene's germline CDR1 is DFQATT and CDR2 SNEGSKA (reference sequence). The CDR3 length is 15 residues. Here the CDR3 reads CSARPLVRDTDTQYF. The CDR3 DNA reads as TGCAGTGCTAGGCCTCTGGTCCGAGACACAGATACGCAGTATTTT.

This clonotype ranks as medium-sized (0.01 to 0.1%). The V gene is TRBV7-8, the J gene TRBJ2-3; tentative D call: TRBD2 (5 bases). Trimming shortened V by 7 bases and J by 3 bases, and 23 bases separated the two germline ends. The V gene's germline CDR1 is SGHVS and CDR2 FQNEAQ. CDR3 length: 17 amino acids. The CDR3 DNA sequence: TGTGCCAGCACCCCCGCCGCGGGCGGGCGAGGTACAGATACGCAGTATTTT. Translated, it gives CASTPAAGGRGTDTQYF.

This clonotype was found many times. The genes are TRBV25-1 and TRBJ2-3; TRBD1 or TRBD2 may be the D gene (6 bases each). Trimming took off 4 bases at V and 7 bases at J, with 15 bases between the two ends. Germline assignment: CDR1 MGHDK and CDR2 SYGVNS. This CDR3 comprises 14 residues. The CDR3 here is CASSVGGRVNTQYF. The CDR3 region has the DNA TGTGCCAGCAGTGTCGGGGGCCGGGTAAATACGCAGTATTTT.

This clonotype was picked up many times. This rearrangement joins TRBV7-2 to TRBJ2-7; 11 nucleotides line up with TRBD2. Germline assignment: CDR1 SGHTA and CDR2 FQGNSA. CDR3 length equals 14 residues. V was pared by 6 bases and J by 4 bases, with 5 bases of the junction left unmatched. The CDR3, as DNA: TGTGCCAGCAGTCCGGGACTAGCGGTTTACGAGCAGTACTTC. This encodes CASSPGLAVYEQYF.